This T cell receptor beta chain emerged from a study of identical twins. The germline CDR1 and CDR2 sequences are SGHTA and FQGNSA. This CDR3 spans 13 amino acids. V lost 5 bases, J lost 8 bases, and 15 bases lay in between. TCRdb reprocessed the 5' RACE reads via MiXCR and lists one record per CDR3 protein. The sample has some 1,600,000 distinct CDR3 sequences; under 35% are singletons. The rearrangement links TRBV7-2 to TRBJ1-2, with a possible D match to TRBD1 (5 bases). Sequencing was performed on cord blood. The origin of this receptor is a newborn girl in good health. In DNA, the CDR3 is TGTGCCAGCAGCCCATCCAGGGAAAGGGGCTACACCTTC. Protein sequence: CASSPSRERGYTF.